The clone carrying this T cell receptor beta chain appeared a few times. Its antigen is currently unknown. The germline gives CDR1 MGHRA, CDR2 YSYEKL. Trimming stripped 4 bases from V and 3 bases from J, with 7 bases between. The CDR3 length is 12 residues. The data are from a study of cytomegalovirus exposure and HLA in healthy donors. With 60 Vbeta and 13 Jbeta primers, the PCR was carried out. TCRdb's table, derived via immunoSEQ multiplex PCR, lists solely in-frame clones and lacks some. The table includes roughly 100,000 clones, approximately 66% detected once. Study-wide points: Indistinguishable V segments such as TRBV6-2 and TRBV6-3 were excluded.

V usage is TRBV4-1 and J usage is TRBJ2-7; D unresolved. Sample: PBMCs. The receptor was isolated from a woman in her forties or fifties in good health and CMV-seronegative. CDR3 DNA: TGCGCCAGCAGCCCAGGCAACTACGAGCAGTACTTC. Protein: CASSPGNYEQYF.